Below, one T cell receptor beta chain is given with its context. As yet, its antigen is unknown. The data were obtained in a study of T cell responses to AZD1222 COVID-19 vaccine. Background on the study: Both about-4-week and about-12-week second-dose recipients were combined.

The CDR3 totals 12 residues. Germline-derived CDR1 and CDR2 are LNHDA and SQIVND (reference sequence). V shed 4 bases and J shed 7 bases, with 8 bases lying between them. Profiling relied on immunoSEQ multiplex PCR, and the TCRdb table lists in-frame clones only, not all of them. The profile covers approximately 140,000 clones, with about 92% appearing a single time and about 3.2% taken by the ten largest. Whole-study findings and limits: Vaccine-associated CD4 TCRs ranged over spike, dominating at 160-218 and 743-854. At baseline, seropositivity was found in only six or seven AZD1222 recipients. Clonal diversity was possibly underestimated, and white British individuals and females predominated among donors.

The specimen comprised peripheral blood, sampled on day 0 of AZD1222 vaccination. The chain links TRBV19 to TRBJ2-1; D gene ambiguous. This sequence originates from an adult in good health. The CDR3 DNA sequence: TGTGCCAGTAGTACCCCGTTGAATGAGCAGTTCTTC. Protein: CASSTPLNEQFF. Supplemented by reference TRBV19 and TRBJ2-1, the full variable domain reads DGGITQSPKYLFRKEGQNVTLSCEQNLNHDAMYWYRQDPGQGLRLIYYSQIVNDFQKGDIAEGYSVSREKKESFPLTVTSAQKNPTAFYLCASSTPLNEQFFGPGTRLTVL.